The present T cell receptor beta chain was sequenced within a study of molecular identifiers for immune sequencing clone quantification. Whole-study findings and limits: Clonotypes topping 20 RNA copies carried over 97% of effector molecules but under 1% of naive ones.

Sorted cell numbers of roughly 20,000 to 1,100,000, with 10%, 30% or 50% RNA, served as input for naive CD8 libraries. V was clipped by 0 bases and J by 0 bases, with 3 bases between them. The CDR3 length is 13 residues. Germline V CDR1 and CDR2: LGHNA, YSLEER. It was with previously described methods and listed TCR primers that bulk TCR libraries were made. A single record per CDR3 protein comes from TCRdb applying MiXCR to the PCR reads. Here the sample spans some 590,000 distinct CDR3 sequences, approximately 24% being singletons. Concerning this clonotype: What it binds is unknown. A far larger clone is only one base removed, so a read error is likely. Since the CDR3 does not end with the conserved phenylalanine or tryptophan, this likely comes from a read error.

This chain joins TRBV4-3 and TRBJ2-7; D remains ambiguous. This receptor was identified in a human donor in good health. Some libraries in this study had Jurkat cell RNA spiked in. The material sequenced was naive CD8+ T cells from blood, with Jurkat cell RNA spiked in. As for subset: FACS-sorted CD8+CD4-CCR7+CD45RA+ naive T cells. In DNA, the CDR3 is TGCGCCAGCAGCCAAGACAGCTCCTACGAGCAGTACTCC. Encoded protein: CASSQDSSYEQYS.